This T cell receptor beta chain was sequenced during a study of Graves' ophthalmopathy and Graves' hyperthyroidism. The CDR3 contains 14 residues. V lost 6 bases, J lost 3 bases, and 14 bases lay in between. Regarding this clonotype: Its target is unknown.

Points from the study as a whole: Between ophthalmopathy and stable hyperthyroidism, a 13-signature model drew a separation with 87.88% sensitivity and approximately 77% specificity.

Amplified TCR beta CDR3 regions were obtained using RNA transcripts as template. First-round RT-PCR employed HTBI primers, with a second-round multiplex PCR after it. TCRdb independently ran MiXCR on the multiplex PCR reads; one entry per CDR3 protein. The sample has about 480,000 distinct CDR3 sequences; approximately 15% are singletons. Having ophthalmopathy, the donors showed moderate-to-severe activity, CAS ≥3 and NOSPECS ≥4, with disease lasting under 3 months. PBMCs had their origin in fresh peripheral blood (10 ml). What was sequenced was blood. This chain joins TRBV12-3 or TRBV12-4 and TRBJ1-1; tentative D call: TRBD1 (5 bases). The sequence came from a woman between 25 and 40 years old with Graves' ophthalmopathy. CDR3 sequence (DNA): TGTGCCAGCAGCGTTACGGGGGGAGACACTGAAGCTTTCTTT. It is translated as CASSVTGGDTEAFF.